This entry features one TCR beta chain sequence. The clone's antigen remains unknown. Per-nucleotide qualities are absent, and no much larger clonotype sits a single base away. Spanning cysteine to phenylalanine, the CDR3 consists of 13 amino acids. The kept DNA is CDR3 alone, 39 bases in frame from the first base. V loses 0 bases of germline sequence and J loses 5 bases, and the interval between the two ends is 7 bases. Taken from the germline V gene, the CDR1 and CDR2 loops are SGHRS and YFSETQ. TCRbeta CDR3 regions were amplified from genomic DNA by means of the immunoSEQ Assay, a bias-controlled multiplex PCR. The authors' pipeline ran thus. Within the assay, amplification of reference gene primers was used to estimate how many nucleated cells each sample contained. To quantify the absolute abundance of each unique TCRbeta CDR3 rearrangement, sequence reads were collapsed and filtered. Productive Simpson clonality was computed per sample as the square root of Simpson's diversity index over productive rearrangements. TCRdb carries this immuneACCESS record with in-frame sequences only. Its versions omit some clonotypes, under half of them owing to an unresolved V gene in the studies checked, with the rest unexplained. That table supplies the V and J calls and clone size; D and trimming were determined from the DNA. The sample table records 220,000 or so clones; 84% of these occur just once. 6.8% of the sample is held by the ten biggest clonotypes.

This entry belongs to a study of blood T cell repertoires in COVID-19 (dated by TCRdb to between 2020 and 2021). Background on the whole study: Samples covering the acute and convalescent phases of COVID-19 were provided by collaborators in the United States, Italy and Spain. A freely available public database, intended as a resource for researchers studying the immune response to SARS-CoV-2, is where the repertoires were released. Samples were obtained from the ongoing ImmuneRACE study (first 160 participants) and from approximately 1,200 subjects provided by 6 global collaborators. A de-identified subject ID, COVID-19 status, age in years and sex were almost always included in the sample metadata. Where available, HLA class I and class II types were taken from metadata supplied by the sample provider and were not determined by assay-based typing. Subjects who had been exposed to COVID-19, were actively infected with it, or had recovered from it provided the deeply sampled blood TCRbeta repertoires that made up the dataset. The prospective study material was composed of cDNA or gDNA derived from T cells, B-cell-depleted T cells, or PBMCs. What the research found in general, with its limitations: The amount of clinical and demographic metadata varied by source and participant and was provided uncurated.

In the prospective study, participants were 18 to 89 years old, resided in about two dozen geographic areas of the United States, and were enrolled through a virtual design. Cohort assignment in the prospective study relied on participant-reported clinical history from a screening survey and a study questionnaire. For ImmuneRACE Cohort 3, a participant was defined as recovered based on two consecutive negative NP/OP PCR tests, clearance by a healthcare professional, or resolution of symptoms. In the prospective study, whole blood, serum and a nasopharyngeal or oropharyngeal swab were collected from each participant by mobile phlebotomists. Additional blood draws and questionnaires over an approximately two-month period could optionally be provided by prospective study participants. Blood samples from the prospective study were shipped frozen or at room temperature prior to DNA extraction.

The sequence derives from a woman between 35 and 50 years old who had recovered from COVID-19. The sample taken for sequencing was PBMCs or T cells enriched from blood (not recorded which). This chain is built from TRBV5-1 and TRBJ2-3; the D gene cannot be resolved reliably. The DNA reads as follows: TGCGCCAGCAGCTTGGCTCTGAGAGATACGCAGTATTTT. This gives the protein CASSLALRDTQYF.